The present T cell receptor beta chain was sequenced within a study of blood T cell repertoires in COVID-19. This CDR3 is built from 15 residues. Germline V CDR1 and CDR2: PRHDT, FYEKMQ (reference sequence). The J segment lost 4 bases and the V segment lost 5 bases, leaving 6 bases of the junction unmatched. The table came from immunoSEQ multiplex PCR; TCRdb's copy has only in-frame clones and leaves some out. The profile shows roughly 180,000 clones, 82% of them singletons. This chain links TRBV13 with TRBJ2-5, with 11 bases matching TRBD1. The material sequenced was PBMCs or T cells enriched from blood (not recorded which). The receptor's source is a man in his fifties or sixties who had recovered from COVID-19. CDR3 protein: CASSDRTGGGETQYF. The CDR3 region has the DNA TGTGCCAGCAGCGATCGGACAGGGGGCGGAGAGACCCAGTACTTC.